This entry features one TCR beta chain sequence. The sample originates from a study of blood T cell repertoires in COVID-19. Study-level background: Acute-phase and convalescent COVID-19 samples originated in the United States, Italy and Spain. Sources were T cells, B-cell-depleted T cells, or PBMCs; the material itself was cDNA or gDNA.

Per the original data handling: The assay estimated nucleated cells by amplifying reference gene primers. Method: immunoSEQ multiplex PCR; TCRdb's copy keeps in-frame clones and lacks some. V and J calls and clone size are given by that table; D and trimming were obtained from the DNA. This sample has about 120,000 clones, with roughly 69% found just once. Germline CDR1 is KGHDR and CDR2 is SFDVKD. The CDR3 sequence is 12 residues long. V was shortened by 1 base and J by 7 bases, with 6 bases between the two germline ends. The sequenced sample consisted of peripheral blood. The chain couples TRBV24-1 to TRBJ1-2; D gene unclear. The clonotype comes from a woman between 65 and 79 years old with acute or convalescent COVID-19. This chain's CDR3 is CATSDFRGGYTF. Here the CDR3 DNA reads TGTGCCACCAGTGATTTCCGAGGTGGCTACACCTTC.